The 11 T cell receptor beta chains reported below all come from one sample, sequenced in a study of T cell changes during pregnancy in multiple sclerosis. Sequencing was performed with immunoSEQ multiplex PCR; in TCRdb, only in-frame clones are kept and a portion is missing. Of about 24,000 clones in the sample, 85% are singletons; the top ten hold 15% to 18%. The source was CD8+ T cells from peripheral blood mononuclear cells, collected in the first trimester of pregnancy. These TCRs come from a female donor in good health, enrolled as a control in a pregnancy study.

The rearrangement joins TRBV6-1 to TRBJ1-3; D perhaps matches TRBD1 (5 bases). Germline loops: CDR1 MNHNS, CDR2 SASEGT. The CDR3 runs to 13 residues. Deletions cut 4 bases from V and 7 bases from J, with 11 bases between. CDR3 region: CASSGRGLNTIYF. The CDR3 DNA is TGTGCCAGCAGTGGCCGGGGACTGAACACCATATATTTT.

The chain has TRBV9 and TRBJ2-7; a weak D match, TRBD1 (5 bases). CDR3 length: 13 residues. The V gene lost 4 bases and the J gene lost 6 bases, with 14 bases spanning the gap. CDR1 SGDLS and CDR2 YYNGEE come from the germline V gene. CDR3 DNA: TGTGCCAGCAGCCTTTACCGAAGGGGCGAGCAGTACTTC. Translating it yields CASSLYRRGEQYF.

The chain has TRBV7-9 and TRBJ2-5; 8 nucleotides match TRBD1. Germline V CDR1 and CDR2: SEHNR, FQNEAQ (reference sequence). The CDR3 loop spans 14 amino acids. V lost 5 bases and J lost 2; bases outside the gene matches: 4. CDR3 region: CASSVTGGQETQYF. The CDR3, as DNA: TGTGCCAGCAGCGTTACAGGGGGGCAAGAGACCCAGTACTTC.

The V gene is TRBV10-1, the J gene TRBJ2-1; 15 nucleotides match TRBD2. Trimming took 3 bases from V and 7 from J; bases not matched to a gene: 10. The CDR3 covers 18 residues. Germline V lookup: CDR1 WNHNN, CDR2 SYGVQD (reference sequence). Here the CDR3 DNA reads TGCGCCAGCAGTGACTGGACTAGCGGGGGGGTTCGCGAGAATGAGCAGTTCTTC. This encodes CASSDWTSGGVRENEQFF.

The chain links TRBV13 to TRBJ2-7; 7 bases agree with TRBD1. V lost 2 bases, J lost 5 bases, and 6 bases stayed unmatched. The CDR3 spans 14 residues. Germline V gene sequence: CDR1 PRHDT, CDR2 FYEKMQ (reference sequence). The DNA of the CDR3 is TGTGCCAGCAGCTTAAGGGGGCCGTCCCACGAGCAGTACTTC. It encodes CASSLRGPSHEQYF.

The rearrangement joins TRBV4-1 to TRBJ1-2; possibly TRBD1 for D (5 bases). The CDR3 length is 11 residues. Germline values: CDR1 MGHRA, CDR2 YSYEKL. Trimming left V 0 bases short and J 14 bases short, with 10 bases between. In nucleotides, the CDR3 is TGCGCCAGCAGCCAAGAAAGGGGTATGACCTTC. Translating gives CASSQERGMTF.

This clone was counted a single time. The rearrangement joins TRBV30 to TRBJ1-4; no firm D call. This CDR3 has 17 amino acids. CDR1 and CDR2 (germline): GTSNPN, SVGIG (reference sequence). Trimming left V 3 bases short and J 4 bases short, with 21 bases between. The CDR3 protein is CAWRPNLAGLLNEKLFF. The CDR3 coding sequence is TGTGCCTGGAGACCCAACTTGGCGGGCCTTCTTAATGAAAAACTGTTTTTT.

This clone was detected a few times. The chain recombines TRBV9 with TRBJ1-1; a possible D gene is TRBD1 (6 bases). Germline values: CDR1 SGDLS, CDR2 YYNGEE. The CDR3 totals 12 residues. Trimming pared 4 bases from V and 5 bases from J, leaving 9 bases between. CDR3 DNA: TGTGCCAGCAGCTCTCAGGGGACTGAAGCTTTCTTT. Its translation: CASSSQGTEAFF.

This clone came up once. The chain combines TRBV29-1 with TRBJ2-2; 11 bases map to TRBD1. Per the germline V gene, CDR1 is SQVTM and CDR2 is ANQGSEA. This CDR3 comprises 14 residues. V trimming: 6 bases; J trimming: 5 bases; junction bases outside the gene matches: 5. The DNA for the CDR3 is TGCAGCGTGGGGACAGGGGGGGATACCGGGGAGCTGTTTTTT. Amino acid sequence: CSVGTGGDTGELFF.

The chain employs TRBV4-1 and TRBJ1-2; 9 bases are a match to TRBD1. Germline CDR1 reads MGHRA; CDR2 reads YSYEKL. With V trimmed by 7 bases and J by 5 bases, 5 bases remained unmatched. The length of the CDR3 is 13 residues. The CDR3 DNA sequence: TGCGCCAGCATTGGGACAGGGCGGTATGGCTACACCTTC. Amino acid sequence: CASIGTGRYGYTF.

This rearrangement joins TRBV7-6 to TRBJ2-1, with 9 bases aligning to TRBD2. J lost 6 bases, V lost 3 bases, and 6 bases had no gene match. CDR1 is SGHVS, CDR2 FNYEAQ, per germline. The CDR3 covers 15 residues. The CDR3 region has the DNA TGTGCCAGCAGCTTTCTAGCGGGGTCCCCCAATGAGCAGTTCTTC. Protein product: CASSFLAGSPNEQFF. Full variable domain (missing parts from reference TRBV7-6 and TRBJ2-1): GAGVSQSPRYKVTKRGQDVALRCDPISGHVSLYWYRQALGQGPEFLTYFNYEAQQDKSGLPNDRFSAERPEGSISTLTIQRTEQRDSAMYRCASSFLAGSPNEQFFGPGTRLTVL.